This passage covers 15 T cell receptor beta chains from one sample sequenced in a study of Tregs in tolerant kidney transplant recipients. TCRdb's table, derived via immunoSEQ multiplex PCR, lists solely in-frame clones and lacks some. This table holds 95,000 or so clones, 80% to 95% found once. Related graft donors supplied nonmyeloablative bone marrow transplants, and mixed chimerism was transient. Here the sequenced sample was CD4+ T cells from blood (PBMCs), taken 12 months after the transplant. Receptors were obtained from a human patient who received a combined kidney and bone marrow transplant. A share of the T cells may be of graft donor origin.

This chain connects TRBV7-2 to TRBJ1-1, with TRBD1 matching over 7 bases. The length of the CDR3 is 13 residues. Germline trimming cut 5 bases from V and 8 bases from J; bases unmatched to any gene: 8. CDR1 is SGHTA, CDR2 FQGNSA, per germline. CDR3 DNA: TGTGCCAGCAGCCCGAGGAGGGGGCCCGAAGCTTTCTTT. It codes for CASSPRRGPEAFF.

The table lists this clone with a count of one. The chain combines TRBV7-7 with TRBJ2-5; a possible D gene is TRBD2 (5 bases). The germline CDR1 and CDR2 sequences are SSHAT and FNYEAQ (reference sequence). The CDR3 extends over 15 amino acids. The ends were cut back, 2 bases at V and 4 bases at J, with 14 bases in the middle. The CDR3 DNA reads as TGTGCCAGCAGCTTAAATATAATCGGAGGAGAGACCCAGTACTTC. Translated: CASSLNIIGGETQYF.

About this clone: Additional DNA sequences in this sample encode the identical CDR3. CDR3 sequence: CASNPGLTSDEQFF. The DNA for the CDR3 is TGTGCCAGCAACCCGGGACTAACCTCGGATGAGCAGTTCTTC. V and J are TRBV2 and TRBJ2-1, with TRBD2 identical over 7 bases. Germline V gene sequence: CDR1 SNHLY, CDR2 FYNNEI. The CDR3 sequence is 14 residues long. V was clipped by 7 bases and J by 8 bases; unmatched bases: 11.

This chain's CDR3 is CASTEDRGLGYTF. DNA of the CDR3: TGTGCCAGCACCGAGGACAGGGGGCTGGGCTACACCTTC. The chain joins TRBV7-2 to TRBJ1-2; 11 bases agree with TRBD1. The CDR3 runs 13 residues. V was clipped by 7 bases and J by 8 bases; unmatched bases: 6. The V gene's germline CDR1 is SGHTA and CDR2 FQGNSA.

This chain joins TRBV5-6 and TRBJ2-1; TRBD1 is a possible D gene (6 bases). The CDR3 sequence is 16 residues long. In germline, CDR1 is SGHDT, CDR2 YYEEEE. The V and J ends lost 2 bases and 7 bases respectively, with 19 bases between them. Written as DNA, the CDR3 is TGTGCCAGCAGCTTTGATCTATCAGGGGCAGGGAATGAGCAGTTCTTC. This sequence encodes CASSFDLSGAGNEQFF.

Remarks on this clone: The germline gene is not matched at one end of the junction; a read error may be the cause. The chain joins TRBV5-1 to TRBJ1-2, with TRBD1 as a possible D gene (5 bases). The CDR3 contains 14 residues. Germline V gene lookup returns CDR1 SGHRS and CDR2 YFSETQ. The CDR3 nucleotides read TGCGCCAGCGGCTTGGTATGGGGGGAATATGGCTACACCTTC. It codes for CASGLVWGEYGYTF.

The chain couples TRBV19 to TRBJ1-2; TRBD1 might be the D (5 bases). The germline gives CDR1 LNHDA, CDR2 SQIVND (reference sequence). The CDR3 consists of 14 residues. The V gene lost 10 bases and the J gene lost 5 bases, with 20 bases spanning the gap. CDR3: CATTEGRELYGYTF. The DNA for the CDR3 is TGTGCCACCACGGAGGGCAGGGAACTGTATGGCTACACCTTC. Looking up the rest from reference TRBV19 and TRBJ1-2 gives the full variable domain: DGGITQSPKYLFRKEGQNVTLSCEQNLNHDAMYWYRQDPGQGLRLIYYSQIVNDFQKGDIAEGYSVSREKKESFPLTVTSAQKNPTAFYLCATTEGRELYGYTFGSGTRLTVV.

For the CDR3, the DNA is TGTGCCAGTAGTATAACATGGGTCGGGCAGCGGGAGCGGCATGAGCAGTTCTTC. It specifies CASSITWVGQRERHEQFF. This chain joins TRBV19 and TRBJ2-1; 8 bases line up with TRBD2. V lost 2 bases, J lost 8 bases, and 17 bases stayed unmatched. CDR1 is LNHDA and CDR2 is SQIVND in the germline V gene (reference sequence). The CDR3 has 18 amino acids.

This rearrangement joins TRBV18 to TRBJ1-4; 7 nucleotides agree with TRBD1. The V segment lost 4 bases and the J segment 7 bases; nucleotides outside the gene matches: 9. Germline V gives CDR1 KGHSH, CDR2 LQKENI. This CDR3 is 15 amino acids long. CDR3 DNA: TGTGCCAGCTCACTCACAGGGGTGGGGAGTGAAAAACTGTTTTTT. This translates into CASSLTGVGSEKLFF.

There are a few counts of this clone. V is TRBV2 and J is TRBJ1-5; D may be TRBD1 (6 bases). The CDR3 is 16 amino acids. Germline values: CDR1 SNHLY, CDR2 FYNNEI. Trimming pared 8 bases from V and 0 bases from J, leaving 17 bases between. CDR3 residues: CASGGQISYSNQPQHF. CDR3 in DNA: TGTGCCAGCGGTGGACAGATTTCATATAGCAATCAGCCCCAGCATTTT.

CDR3 coding DNA: TGTGCCAGCAGTCTCGGACATCCATCCTACAATGAGCAGTTCTTC. This codes for CASSLGHPSYNEQFF. The V and J genes are TRBV28 and TRBJ2-1; tentatively, D is TRBD1 (5 bases). The CDR3 contains 15 residues. Germline assignment: CDR1 MDHEN and CDR2 SYDVKM. Trimming removed 5 bases from V and 1 base from J, with 12 bases in between.

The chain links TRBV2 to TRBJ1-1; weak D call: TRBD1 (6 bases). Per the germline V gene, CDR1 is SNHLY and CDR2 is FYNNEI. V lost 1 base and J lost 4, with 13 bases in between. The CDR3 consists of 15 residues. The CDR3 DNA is TGTGCCAGCAGTGAAGAGGGGGGGAGTATCACTGAAGCTTTCTTT. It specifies CASSEEGGSITEAFF.

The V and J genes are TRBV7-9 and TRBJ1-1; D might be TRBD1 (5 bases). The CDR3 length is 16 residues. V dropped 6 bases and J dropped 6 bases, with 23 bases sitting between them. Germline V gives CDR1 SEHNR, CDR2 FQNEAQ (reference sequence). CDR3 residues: CASRTDWGGSWAEAFF. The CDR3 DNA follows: TGTGCCAGCAGGACGGATTGGGGGGGTTCCTGGGCTGAAGCTTTCTTT.

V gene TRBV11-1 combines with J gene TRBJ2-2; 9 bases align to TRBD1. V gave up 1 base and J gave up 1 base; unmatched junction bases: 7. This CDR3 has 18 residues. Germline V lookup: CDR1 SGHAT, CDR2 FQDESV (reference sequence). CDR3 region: CASSLGGTGSRNTGELFF. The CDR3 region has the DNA TGTGCCAGCAGCTTAGGAGGGACAGGGAGTCGGAACACCGGGGAGCTGTTTTTT. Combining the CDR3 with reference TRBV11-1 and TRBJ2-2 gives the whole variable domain EAEVAQSPRYKITEKSQAVAFWCDPISGHATLYWYRQILGQGPELLVQFQDESVVDDSQLPKDRFSAERLKGVDSTLKIQPAELGDSAMYLCASSLGGTGSRNTGELFFGEGSRLTVL.

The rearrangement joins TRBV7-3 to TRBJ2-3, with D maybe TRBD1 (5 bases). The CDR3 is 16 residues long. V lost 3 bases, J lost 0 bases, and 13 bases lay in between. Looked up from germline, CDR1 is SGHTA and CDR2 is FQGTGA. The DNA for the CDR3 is TGTGCCAGCAGCTTCCTCGGACAAACTAGCACAGATACGCAGTATTTT. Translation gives CASSFLGQTSTDTQYF.